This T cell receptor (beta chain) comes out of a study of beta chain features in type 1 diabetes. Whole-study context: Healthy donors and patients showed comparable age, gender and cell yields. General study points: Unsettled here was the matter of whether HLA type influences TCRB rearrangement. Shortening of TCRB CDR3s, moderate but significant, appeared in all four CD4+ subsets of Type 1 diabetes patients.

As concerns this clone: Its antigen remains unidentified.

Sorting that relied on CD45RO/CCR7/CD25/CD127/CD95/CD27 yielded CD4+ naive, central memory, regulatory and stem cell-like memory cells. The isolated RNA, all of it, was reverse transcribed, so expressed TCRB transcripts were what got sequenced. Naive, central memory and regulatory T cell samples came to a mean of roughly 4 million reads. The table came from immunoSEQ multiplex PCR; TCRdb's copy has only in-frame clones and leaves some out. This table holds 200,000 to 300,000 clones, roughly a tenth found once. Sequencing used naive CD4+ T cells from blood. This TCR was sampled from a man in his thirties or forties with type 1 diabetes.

The CDR3 DNA reads as TGTGCCAGCAGGAGGGGGGGCAGCGTTCAGCCCCAGCATTTT. It encodes CASRRGGSVQPQHF. This rearrangement joins TRBV19 to TRBJ1-5; the D gene is possibly TRBD1 (6 bases). CDR3 length: 14 amino acids. With 9 bases removed from V and 6 bases from J, the gap between germline ends came to 18 bases. Germline lookup yields CDR1 LNHDA and CDR2 SQIVND (reference sequence).